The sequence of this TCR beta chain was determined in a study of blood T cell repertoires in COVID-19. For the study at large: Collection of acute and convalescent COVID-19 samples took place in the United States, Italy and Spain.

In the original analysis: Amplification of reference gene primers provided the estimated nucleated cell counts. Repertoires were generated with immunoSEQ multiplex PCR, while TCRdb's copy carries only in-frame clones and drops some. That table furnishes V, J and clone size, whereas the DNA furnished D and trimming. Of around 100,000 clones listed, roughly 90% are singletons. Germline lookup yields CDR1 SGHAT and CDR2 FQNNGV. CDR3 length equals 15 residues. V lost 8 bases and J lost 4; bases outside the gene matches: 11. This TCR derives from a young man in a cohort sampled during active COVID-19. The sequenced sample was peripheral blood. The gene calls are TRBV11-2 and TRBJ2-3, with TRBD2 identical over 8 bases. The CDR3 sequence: CASRGGRYGADTQYF. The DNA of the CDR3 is TGTGCCAGCCGGGGGGGCCGGTATGGTGCAGATACGCAGTATTTT.